This T cell receptor (beta chain) was profiled in a study of STAT5B mutations in CD4+ large granular lymphocyte leukemia. Study summary: Among healthy donors, a particular HLA allele went with more CDR3 'QG' motifs. Overall study results and limits: CD4-sorted patient repertoires seemed more clonal than healthy CD4+ repertoires. No patients shared main leukemic clonotypes, though roughly 27% appeared at low frequency elsewhere.

The survey-level immunoSEQ assay was used. The table came from immunoSEQ multiplex PCR; TCRdb's copy has only in-frame clones and leaves some out. The table lists roughly 35,000 clones, approximately 67% of them singletons. Note on this clone: What it binds is not known.

The sequence came from a human donor in good health. Sequencing used CD4+ T cells from blood buffy coats.

CDR3 coding DNA: TGTGCCAGCGGGGAGGGCTATGGCTACACCTTC. Protein sequence: CASGEGYGYTF. This chain connects TRBV19 to TRBJ1-2, with D hard to call. Germline lookup yields CDR1 LNHDA and CDR2 SQIVND (reference sequence). Trimming took 9 bases from V and 4 from J, leaving 9 bases between them. This CDR3 is 11 amino acids long.